This TCR beta chain appears in the sequencing data of a study of cytomegalovirus exposure and HLA in healthy donors. This PCR relied on a set of 60 Vbeta primers and 13 Jbeta primers. The repertoire was sequenced with immunoSEQ multiplex PCR; TCRdb's copy has only in-frame clones and lacks some. This table has tens of thousands of clones, more than 80% appearing once. With 4 bases removed from V and 2 bases from J, the gap between germline ends came to 8 bases. The CDR3 has 12 amino acids. Per the germline V gene, CDR1 is SQVTM and CDR2 is ANQGSEA. This clone is a singleton in its sample. The sample taken for sequencing was PBMCs. The chain recombines TRBV29-1 with TRBJ2-5, with D hard to call. The TCR originated in a woman younger than 45 in good health and CMV-seronegative. CDR3 nucleotides: TGCAGCGTTGTCGCACAGCAAGAGACCCAGTACTTC. Amino acid sequence: CSVVAQQETQYF.